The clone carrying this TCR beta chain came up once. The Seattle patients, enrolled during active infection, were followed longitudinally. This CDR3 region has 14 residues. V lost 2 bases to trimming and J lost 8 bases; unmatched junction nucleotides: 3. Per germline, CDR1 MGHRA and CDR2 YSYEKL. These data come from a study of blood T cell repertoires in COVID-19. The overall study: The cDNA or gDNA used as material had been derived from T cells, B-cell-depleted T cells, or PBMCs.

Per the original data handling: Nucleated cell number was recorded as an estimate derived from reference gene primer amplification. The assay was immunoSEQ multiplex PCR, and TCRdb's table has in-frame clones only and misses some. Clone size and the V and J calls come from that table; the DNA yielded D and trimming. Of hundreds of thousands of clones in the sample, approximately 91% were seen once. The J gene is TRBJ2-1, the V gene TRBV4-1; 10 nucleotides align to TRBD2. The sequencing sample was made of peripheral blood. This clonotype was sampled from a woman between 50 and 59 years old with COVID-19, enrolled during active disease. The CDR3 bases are TGCGCCAGCAGCCAACTACTAGCGGGGCATGAGCAGTTCTTC. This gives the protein CASSQLLAGHEQFF.